This TCR beta chain was captured by sequencing in a study of T cells expressing NK-cell markers. Germline CDR1 and CDR2: WNHNN and SYGVQD (reference sequence). The CDR3 runs to 12 residues. TCRdb re-called the 5' RACE reads and gives one entry per CDR3 protein, without DNA. Its table lists about 400,000 distinct CDR3 sequences. The chain carries TRBV10-1 and TRBJ2-1. This receptor was obtained from a woman aged 50 to 60 in good health. Sample: blood T cells: a sorted CD56 or NKG2C T cell subset, CD4+ or CD8+ T cells, or bulk PBMC T cells (not recorded which). Here the CDR3 reads CAAKVGDNEQFF.